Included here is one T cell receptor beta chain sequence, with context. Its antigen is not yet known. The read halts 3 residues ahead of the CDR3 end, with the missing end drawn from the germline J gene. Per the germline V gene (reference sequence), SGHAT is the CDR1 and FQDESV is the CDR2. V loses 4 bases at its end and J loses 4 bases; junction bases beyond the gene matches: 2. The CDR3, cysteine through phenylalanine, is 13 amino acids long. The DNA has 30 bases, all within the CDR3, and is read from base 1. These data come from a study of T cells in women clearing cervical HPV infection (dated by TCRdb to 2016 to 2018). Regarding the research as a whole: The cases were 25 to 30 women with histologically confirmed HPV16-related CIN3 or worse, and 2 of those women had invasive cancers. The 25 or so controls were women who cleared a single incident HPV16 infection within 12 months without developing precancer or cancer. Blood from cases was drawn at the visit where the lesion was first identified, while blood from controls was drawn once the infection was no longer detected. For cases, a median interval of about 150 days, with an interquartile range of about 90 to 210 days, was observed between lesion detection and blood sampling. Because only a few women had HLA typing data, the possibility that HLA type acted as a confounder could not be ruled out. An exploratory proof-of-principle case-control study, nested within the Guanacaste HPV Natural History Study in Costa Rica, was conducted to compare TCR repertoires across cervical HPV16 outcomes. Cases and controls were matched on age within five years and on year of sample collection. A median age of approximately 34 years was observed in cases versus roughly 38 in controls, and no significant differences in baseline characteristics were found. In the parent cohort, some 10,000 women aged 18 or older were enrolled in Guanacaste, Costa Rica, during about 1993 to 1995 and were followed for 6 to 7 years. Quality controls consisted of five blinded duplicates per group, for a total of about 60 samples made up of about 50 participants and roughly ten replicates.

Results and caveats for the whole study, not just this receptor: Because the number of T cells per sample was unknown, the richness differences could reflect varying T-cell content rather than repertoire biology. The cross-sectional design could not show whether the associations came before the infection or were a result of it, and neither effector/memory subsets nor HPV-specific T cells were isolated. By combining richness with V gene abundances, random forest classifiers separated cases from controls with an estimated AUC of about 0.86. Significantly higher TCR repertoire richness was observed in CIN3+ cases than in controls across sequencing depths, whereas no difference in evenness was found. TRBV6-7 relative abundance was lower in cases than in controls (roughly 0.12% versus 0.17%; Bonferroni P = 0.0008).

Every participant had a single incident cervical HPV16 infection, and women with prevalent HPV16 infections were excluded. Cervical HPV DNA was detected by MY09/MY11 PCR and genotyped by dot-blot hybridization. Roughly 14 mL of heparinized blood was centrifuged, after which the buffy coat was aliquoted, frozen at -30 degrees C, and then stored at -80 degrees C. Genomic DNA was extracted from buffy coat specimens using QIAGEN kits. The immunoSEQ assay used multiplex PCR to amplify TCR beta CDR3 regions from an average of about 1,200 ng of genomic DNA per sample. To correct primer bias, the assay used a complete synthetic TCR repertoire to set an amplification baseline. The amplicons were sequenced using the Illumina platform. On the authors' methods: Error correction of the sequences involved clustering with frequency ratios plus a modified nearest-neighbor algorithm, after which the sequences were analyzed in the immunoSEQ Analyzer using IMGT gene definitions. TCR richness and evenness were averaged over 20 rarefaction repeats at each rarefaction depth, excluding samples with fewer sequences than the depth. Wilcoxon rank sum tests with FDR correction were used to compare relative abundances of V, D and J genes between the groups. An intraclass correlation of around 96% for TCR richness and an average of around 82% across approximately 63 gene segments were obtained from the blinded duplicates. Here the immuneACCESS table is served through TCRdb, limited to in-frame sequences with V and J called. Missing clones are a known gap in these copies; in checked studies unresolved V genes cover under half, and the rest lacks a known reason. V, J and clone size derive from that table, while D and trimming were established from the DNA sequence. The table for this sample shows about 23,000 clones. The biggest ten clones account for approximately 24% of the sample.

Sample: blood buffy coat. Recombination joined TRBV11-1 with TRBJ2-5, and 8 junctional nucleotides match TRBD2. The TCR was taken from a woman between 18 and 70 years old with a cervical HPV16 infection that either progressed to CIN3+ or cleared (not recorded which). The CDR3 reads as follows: CASSSGGGETQYF. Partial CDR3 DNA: TGTGCCAGCAGCTCGGGGGGGGGAGAGACC.